The source of this T cell receptor beta chain is a study of Graves' ophthalmopathy and Graves' hyperthyroidism. Study at large: Peripheral blood (taken before any treatment) was collected at initial diagnosis. Study results and caveats: Distinction of ophthalmopathy from stable hyperthyroidism by a 13-signature model reached approximately 89% sensitivity and just under 84% specificity. With a specificity of roughly 72% and a sensitivity of 60% to 71%, the model predicted ophthalmopathy progression. Clonotypes were expanded in thyroid at above 0.001 frequency, and most also appeared in blood.

Germline CDR1 MDHEN, CDR2 SYDVKM. Losses at the gene ends were 6 bases for V and 0 bases for J; bases not matched to a gene: 7. The CDR3 is 17 amino acids. This clonotype was observed many times. Its antigen is undetermined. Amplified TCR beta CDR3 regions were obtained using RNA transcripts as template. Scientists carried out first-round RT-PCR using HTBI primers and then a second-round multiplex PCR. TCRdb reprocessed the multiplex PCR reads via MiXCR and lists one record per CDR3 protein. The sample carries fewer than 400,000 distinct CDR3 sequences, around 16% recorded once. This sequence was found in a woman aged 18-35 years with Graves' ophthalmopathy. Specimen: peripheral blood. This rearrangement joins TRBV28 to TRBJ1-3; 11 nucleotides align to TRBD1. For the CDR3, the DNA is TGTGCCAGCAGCAGGACAGGGGGCTCTCCCTCTGGAAACACCATATATTTT. This sequence encodes CASSRTGGSPSGNTIYF.